Each of the 2 T cell receptor beta chains below was sequenced from the same sample in a study of immune cell composition in non-small cell lung cancer. Normal lung was sampled as far from the tumour as possible, at least 3 cm. Sequencing was performed with immunoSEQ multiplex PCR; in TCRdb, only in-frame clones are kept and a portion is missing. Of around 7,000 clones in the sample, roughly 86% are singletons; the top ten hold 12%. The sequenced sample was non-adjacent lung tissue. The receptors originated from a human donor with non-small cell lung cancer.

The rearrangement joins TRBV28 to TRBJ1-4; 9 bases match TRBD1. Trimming removed 6 bases from V and 8 bases from J; junction bases left unmatched: 10. The CDR3 spans 15 residues. Germline assignment: CDR1 MDHEN and CDR2 SYDVKM. The CDR3: CASSTPGTGNEKLFF. CDR3 DNA: TGTGCCAGCAGCACCCCCGGGACAGGGAACGAAAAACTGTTTTTT.

This sequence joins TRBV7-4 and TRBJ2-1; possibly TRBD1 for D (6 bases). CDR3 length: 14 residues. CDR1 and CDR2 (germline): SGHVT, SQSDAQ. The ends were cut back, 5 bases at V and 4 bases at J, with 12 bases in the middle. The CDR3 DNA reads TGTGCCAGCAGCCCTCTTAGGGGGTACAATGAGCAGTTCTTC. As protein: CASSPLRGYNEQFF.